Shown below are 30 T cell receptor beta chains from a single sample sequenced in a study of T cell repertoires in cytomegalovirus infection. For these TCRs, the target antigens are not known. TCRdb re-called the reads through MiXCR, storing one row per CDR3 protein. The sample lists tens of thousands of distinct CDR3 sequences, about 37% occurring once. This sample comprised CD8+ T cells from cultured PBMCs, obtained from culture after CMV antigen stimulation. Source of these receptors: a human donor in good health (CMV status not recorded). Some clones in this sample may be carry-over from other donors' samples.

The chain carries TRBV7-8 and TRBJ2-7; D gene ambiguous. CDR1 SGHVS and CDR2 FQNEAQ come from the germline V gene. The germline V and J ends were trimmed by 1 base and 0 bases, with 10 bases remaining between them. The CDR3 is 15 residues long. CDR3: CASSLGARSSYEQYF. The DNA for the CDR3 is TGTGCCAGCAGCTTAGGGGCCAGGAGCTCCTACGAGCAGTACTTC. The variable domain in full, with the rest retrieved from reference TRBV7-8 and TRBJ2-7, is GAGVSQSPRYKVAKRGQDVALRCDPISGHVSLFWYQQALGQGPEFLTYFQNEAQLDKSGLPSDRFFAERPEGSVSTLKIQRTQQEDSAVYLCASSLGARSSYEQYFGPGTRLTVT.

CDR3 nucleotide sequence: TGTGCCAGCAGCCAGGGCAGGGGAGCATCCTACAATGAGCAGTTCTTC. The encoded protein is CASSQGRGASYNEQFF. The chain joins TRBV4-2 to TRBJ2-1; D might be TRBD1 (6 bases). Trimming removed 3 bases from V and 1 base from J, with 13 bases in between. Germline CDR1 is LGHNA and CDR2 is YNFKEQ. The CDR3 is 16 residues long.

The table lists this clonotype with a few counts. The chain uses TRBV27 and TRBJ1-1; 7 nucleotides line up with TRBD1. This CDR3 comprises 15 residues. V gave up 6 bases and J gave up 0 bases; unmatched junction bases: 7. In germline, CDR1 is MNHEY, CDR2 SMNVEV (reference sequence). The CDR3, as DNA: TGTGCCAGCAGAGTAACAGGGGTAATGAACACTGAAGCTTTCTTT. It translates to CASRVTGVMNTEAFF.

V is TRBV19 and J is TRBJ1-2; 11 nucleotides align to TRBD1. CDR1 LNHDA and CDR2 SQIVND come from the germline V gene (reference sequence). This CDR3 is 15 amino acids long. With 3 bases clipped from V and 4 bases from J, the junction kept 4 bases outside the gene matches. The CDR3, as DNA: TGTGCCAGTAGTATTCCGGGACAGGGGGGCTATGGCTACACCTTC. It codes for CASSIPGQGGYGYTF.

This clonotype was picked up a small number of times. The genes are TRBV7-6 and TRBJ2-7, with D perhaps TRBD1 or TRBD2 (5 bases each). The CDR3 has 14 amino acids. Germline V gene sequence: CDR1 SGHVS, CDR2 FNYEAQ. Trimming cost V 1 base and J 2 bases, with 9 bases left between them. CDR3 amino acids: CASSLEQGAYEQYF. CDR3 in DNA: TGTGCCAGCAGCTTAGAGCAGGGAGCCTACGAGCAGTACTTC.

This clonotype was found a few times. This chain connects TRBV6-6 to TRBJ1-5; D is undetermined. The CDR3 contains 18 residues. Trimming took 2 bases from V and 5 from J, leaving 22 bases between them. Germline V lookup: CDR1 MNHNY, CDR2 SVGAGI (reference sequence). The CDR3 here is CASSYIGKIRAGYQPQHF. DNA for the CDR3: TGTGCCAGCAGTTACATTGGGAAAATCCGGGCGGGGTATCAGCCCCAGCATTTT.

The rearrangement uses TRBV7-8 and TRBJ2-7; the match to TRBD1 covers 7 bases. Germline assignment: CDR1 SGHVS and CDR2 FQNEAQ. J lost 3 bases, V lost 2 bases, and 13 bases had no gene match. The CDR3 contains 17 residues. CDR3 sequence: CASSLTRQGALIYEQYF. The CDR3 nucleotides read TGTGCCAGCAGCTTAACTAGACAGGGCGCCCTCATCTACGAGCAGTACTTC.

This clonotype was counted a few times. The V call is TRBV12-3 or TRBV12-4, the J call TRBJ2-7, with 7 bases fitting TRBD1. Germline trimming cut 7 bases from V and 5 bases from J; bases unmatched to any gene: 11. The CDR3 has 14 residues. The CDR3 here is CASTRFGQVDEQYF. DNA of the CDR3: TGTGCCAGCACGAGATTCGGACAGGTCGACGAGCAGTACTTC.

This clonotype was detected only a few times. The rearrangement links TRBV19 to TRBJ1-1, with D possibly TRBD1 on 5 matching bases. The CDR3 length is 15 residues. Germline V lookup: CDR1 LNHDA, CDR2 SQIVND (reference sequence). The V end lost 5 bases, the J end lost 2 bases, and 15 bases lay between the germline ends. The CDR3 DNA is TGTGCCAGTAGTCTTGCCCGGGACCTAAACACTGAAGCTTTCTTT. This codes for CASSLARDLNTEAFF.

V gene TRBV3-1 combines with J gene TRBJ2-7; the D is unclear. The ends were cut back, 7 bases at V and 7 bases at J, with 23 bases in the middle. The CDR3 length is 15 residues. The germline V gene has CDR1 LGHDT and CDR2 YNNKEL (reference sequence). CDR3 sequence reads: CASNLKALSLTEQYF. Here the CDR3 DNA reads TGTGCCAGCAATCTCAAGGCGTTAAGTCTAACGGAGCAGTACTTC.

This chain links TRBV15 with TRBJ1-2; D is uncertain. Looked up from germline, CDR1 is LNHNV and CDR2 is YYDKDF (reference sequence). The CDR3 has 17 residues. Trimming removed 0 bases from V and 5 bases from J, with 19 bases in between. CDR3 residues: CATSRDRNIPDLYGYTF. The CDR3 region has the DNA TGTGCCACCAGCAGAGACCGCAACATACCGGACTTGTATGGCTACACCTTC.

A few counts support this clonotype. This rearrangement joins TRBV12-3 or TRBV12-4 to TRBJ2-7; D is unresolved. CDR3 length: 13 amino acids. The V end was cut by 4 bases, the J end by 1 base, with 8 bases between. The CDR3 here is CASSSQGSYEQYF. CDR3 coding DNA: TGTGCCAGCAGTTCTCAAGGGTCCTACGAGCAGTACTTC.

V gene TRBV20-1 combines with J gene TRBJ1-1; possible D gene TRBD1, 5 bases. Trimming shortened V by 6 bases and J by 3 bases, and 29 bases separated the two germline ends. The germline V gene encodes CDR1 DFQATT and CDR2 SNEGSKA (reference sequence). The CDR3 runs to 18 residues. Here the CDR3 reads CSASDGGMEFFFDTEAFF. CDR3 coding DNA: TGCAGTGCCTCAGATGGGGGGATGGAATTCTTTTTCGACACTGAAGCTTTCTTT.

Here the CDR3 reads CSVTGEGDEQYF. The CDR3 DNA reads TGCAGCGTTACTGGGGAGGGGGACGAGCAGTACTTC. This chain uses TRBV29-1 with TRBJ2-7; D is perhaps TRBD2 (7 bases). V was clipped by 5 bases and J by 5 bases, with 13 bases between them. The CDR3 spans 12 residues. The germline CDR1 and CDR2 sequences are SQVTM and ANQGSEA.

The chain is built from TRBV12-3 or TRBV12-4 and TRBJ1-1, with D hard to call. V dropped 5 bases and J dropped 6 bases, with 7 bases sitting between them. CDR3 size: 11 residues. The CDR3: CASSPLAEAFF. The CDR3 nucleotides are TGTGCCAGCAGTCCTCTGGCTGAAGCTTTCTTT.

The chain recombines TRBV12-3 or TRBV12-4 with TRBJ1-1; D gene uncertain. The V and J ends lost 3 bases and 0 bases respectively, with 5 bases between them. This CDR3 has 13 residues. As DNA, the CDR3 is TGTGCCAGCAGTTTTTCAGTGAACACTGAAGCTTTCTTT. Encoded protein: CASSFSVNTEAFF.

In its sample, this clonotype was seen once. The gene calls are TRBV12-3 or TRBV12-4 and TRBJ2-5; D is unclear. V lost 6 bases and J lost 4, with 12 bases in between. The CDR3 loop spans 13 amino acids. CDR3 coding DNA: TGTGCCAGCAGGAGTCAGTCGTTAGAGACCCAGTACTTC. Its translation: CASRSQSLETQYF.

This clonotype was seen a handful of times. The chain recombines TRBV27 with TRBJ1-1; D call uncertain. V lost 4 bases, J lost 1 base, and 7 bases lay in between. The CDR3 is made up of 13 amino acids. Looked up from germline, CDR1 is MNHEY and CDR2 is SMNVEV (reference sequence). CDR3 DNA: TGTGCCAGCAGTTGGGCGGAGAACACTGAAGCTTTCTTT. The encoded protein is CASSWAENTEAFF.

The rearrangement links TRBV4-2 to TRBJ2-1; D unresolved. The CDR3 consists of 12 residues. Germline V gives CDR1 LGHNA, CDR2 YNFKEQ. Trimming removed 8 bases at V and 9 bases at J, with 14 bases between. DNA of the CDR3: TGTGCCAGCGGTCCTACCCTCGGTGAGCAGTTCTTC. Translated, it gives CASGPTLGEQFF.

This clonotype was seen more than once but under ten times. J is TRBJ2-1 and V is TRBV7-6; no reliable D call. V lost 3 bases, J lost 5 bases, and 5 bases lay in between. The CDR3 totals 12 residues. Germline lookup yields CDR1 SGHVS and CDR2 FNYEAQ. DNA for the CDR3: TGTGCCAGCAGCTTGGGAAACAATGAGCAGTTCTTC. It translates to CASSLGNNEQFF.

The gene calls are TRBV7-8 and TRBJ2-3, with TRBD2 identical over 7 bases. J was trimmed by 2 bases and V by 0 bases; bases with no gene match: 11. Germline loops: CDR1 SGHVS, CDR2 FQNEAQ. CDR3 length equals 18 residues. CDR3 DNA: TGTGCCAGCAGCTTAGCTCCTGCAGGCGGGGGAGTCACAGATACGCAGTATTTT. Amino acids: CASSLAPAGGGVTDTQYF.

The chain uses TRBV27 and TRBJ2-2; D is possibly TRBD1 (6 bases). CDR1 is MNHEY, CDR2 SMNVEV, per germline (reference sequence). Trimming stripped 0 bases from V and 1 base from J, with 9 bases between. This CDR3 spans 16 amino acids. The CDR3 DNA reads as TGTGCCAGCAGTTTATCAGAGACAGGGAACACCGGGGAGCTGTTTTTT. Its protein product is CASSLSETGNTGELFF.

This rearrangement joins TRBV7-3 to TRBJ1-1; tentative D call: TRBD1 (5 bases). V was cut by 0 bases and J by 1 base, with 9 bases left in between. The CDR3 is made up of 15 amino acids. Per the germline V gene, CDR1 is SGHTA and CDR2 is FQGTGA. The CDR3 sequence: CASSLTGQGNTEAFF. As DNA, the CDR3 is TGTGCCAGCAGCTTAACCGGCCAGGGGAACACTGAAGCTTTCTTT.

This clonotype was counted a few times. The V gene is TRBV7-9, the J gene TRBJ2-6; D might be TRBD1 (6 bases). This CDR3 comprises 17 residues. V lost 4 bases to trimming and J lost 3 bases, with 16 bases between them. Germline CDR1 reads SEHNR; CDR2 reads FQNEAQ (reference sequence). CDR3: CASSSKLRGYGANVLTF. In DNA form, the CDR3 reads TGTGCCAGCAGCTCCAAACTTAGGGGGTATGGGGCCAACGTCCTGACTTTC.

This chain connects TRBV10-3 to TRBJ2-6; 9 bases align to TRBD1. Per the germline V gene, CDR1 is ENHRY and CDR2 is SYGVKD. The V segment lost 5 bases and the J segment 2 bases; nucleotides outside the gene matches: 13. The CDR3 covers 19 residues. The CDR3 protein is CAISLGPPGTGTGANVLTF. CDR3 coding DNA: TGTGCCATCAGTTTGGGGCCTCCCGGGACAGGGACTGGGGCCAACGTCCTGACTTTC.

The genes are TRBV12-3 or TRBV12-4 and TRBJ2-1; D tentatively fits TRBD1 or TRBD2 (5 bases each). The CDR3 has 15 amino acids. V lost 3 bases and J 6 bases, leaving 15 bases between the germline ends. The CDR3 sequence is CASSFEGMRRNEQFF. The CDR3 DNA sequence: TGTGCCAGCAGTTTTGAGGGGATGAGGCGCAATGAGCAGTTCTTC.

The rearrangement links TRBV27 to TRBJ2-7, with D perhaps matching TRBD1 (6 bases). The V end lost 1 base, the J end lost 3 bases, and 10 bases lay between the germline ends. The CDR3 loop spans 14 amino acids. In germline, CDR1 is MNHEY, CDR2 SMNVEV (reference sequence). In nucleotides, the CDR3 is TGTGCCAGCAGTTTATGGGCAGGGGACTACGAGCAGTACTTC. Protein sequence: CASSLWAGDYEQYF.

Here the CDR3 reads CASSLAGDDEQYF. The CDR3, as DNA: TGTGCCAGCAGTTTAGCAGGGGACGACGAGCAGTACTTC. J is TRBJ2-7 and V is TRBV12-3 or TRBV12-4; D tentatively fits TRBD1 or TRBD2 (5 bases each). The V end lost 0 bases, the J end lost 5 bases, and 8 bases lay between the germline ends. The CDR3 spans 13 residues.

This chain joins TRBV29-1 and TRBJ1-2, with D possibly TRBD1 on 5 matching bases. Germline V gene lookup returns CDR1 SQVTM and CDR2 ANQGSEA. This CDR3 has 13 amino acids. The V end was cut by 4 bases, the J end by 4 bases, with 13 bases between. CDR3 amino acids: CSVGGVGPYGYTF. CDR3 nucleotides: TGCAGCGTTGGGGGCGTGGGGCCCTATGGCTACACCTTC.

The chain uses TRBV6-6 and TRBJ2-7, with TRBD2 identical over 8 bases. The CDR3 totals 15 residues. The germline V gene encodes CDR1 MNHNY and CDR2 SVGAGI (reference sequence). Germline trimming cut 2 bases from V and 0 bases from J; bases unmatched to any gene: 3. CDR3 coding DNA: TGTGCCAGCAGTTACATAGCGGGAAGCTCCTACGAGCAGTACTTC. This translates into CASSYIAGSSYEQYF.